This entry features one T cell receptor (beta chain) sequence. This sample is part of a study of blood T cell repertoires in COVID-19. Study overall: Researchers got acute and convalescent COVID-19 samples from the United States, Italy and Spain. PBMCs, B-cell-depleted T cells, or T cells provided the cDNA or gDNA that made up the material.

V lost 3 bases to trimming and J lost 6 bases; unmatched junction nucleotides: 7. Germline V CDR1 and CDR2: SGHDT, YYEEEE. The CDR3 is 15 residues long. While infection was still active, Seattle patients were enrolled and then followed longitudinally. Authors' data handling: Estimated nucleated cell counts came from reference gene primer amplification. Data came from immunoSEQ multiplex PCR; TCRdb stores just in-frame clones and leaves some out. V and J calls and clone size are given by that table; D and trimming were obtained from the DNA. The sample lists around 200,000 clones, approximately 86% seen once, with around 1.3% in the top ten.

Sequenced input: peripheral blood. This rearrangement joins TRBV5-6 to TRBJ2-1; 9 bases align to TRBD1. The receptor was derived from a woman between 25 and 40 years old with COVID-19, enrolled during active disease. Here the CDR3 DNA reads TGTGCCAGCAGCTCGGACAGGGGACTTCGCAATGAGCAGTTCTTC. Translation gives CASSSDRGLRNEQFF.